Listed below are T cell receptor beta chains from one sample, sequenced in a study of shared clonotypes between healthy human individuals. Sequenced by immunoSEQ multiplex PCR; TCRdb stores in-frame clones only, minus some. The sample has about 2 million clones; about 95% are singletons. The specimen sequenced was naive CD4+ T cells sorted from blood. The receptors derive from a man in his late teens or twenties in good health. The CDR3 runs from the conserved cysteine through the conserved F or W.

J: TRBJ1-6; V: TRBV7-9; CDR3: CASSLKGALNSPLHF
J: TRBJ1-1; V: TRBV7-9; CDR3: CASSSTALNTEAFF
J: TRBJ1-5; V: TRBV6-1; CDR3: CASSEGRQPQHF
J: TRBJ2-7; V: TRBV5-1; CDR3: CASRTAQGPYEQYF
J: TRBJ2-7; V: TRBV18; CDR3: CASSQRDGNEQYF
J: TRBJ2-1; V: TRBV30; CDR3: CAWTSYVHEQFF
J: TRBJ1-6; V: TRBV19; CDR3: CASSVLTGESPLHF
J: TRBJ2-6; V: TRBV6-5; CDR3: CASRATSGANVLTF
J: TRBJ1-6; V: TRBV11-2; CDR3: CASSLRGTGNNSPLHF
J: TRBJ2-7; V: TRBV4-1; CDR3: CASSQERRQGIYEQYF
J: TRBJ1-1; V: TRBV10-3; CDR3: CAISEGTNTEAFF
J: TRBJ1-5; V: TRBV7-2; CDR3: CASTRAGGQNQPQHF
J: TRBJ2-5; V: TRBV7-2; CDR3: CASSLVAGGQETQYF
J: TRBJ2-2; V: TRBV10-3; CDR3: CAISESGREGTGELFF
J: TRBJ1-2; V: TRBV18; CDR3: CASSPPIGSYGYTF
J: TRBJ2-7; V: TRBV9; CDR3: CASSPRTSGGRLRYYEQYF
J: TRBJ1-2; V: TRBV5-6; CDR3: CASSKPGQGSYGYTF